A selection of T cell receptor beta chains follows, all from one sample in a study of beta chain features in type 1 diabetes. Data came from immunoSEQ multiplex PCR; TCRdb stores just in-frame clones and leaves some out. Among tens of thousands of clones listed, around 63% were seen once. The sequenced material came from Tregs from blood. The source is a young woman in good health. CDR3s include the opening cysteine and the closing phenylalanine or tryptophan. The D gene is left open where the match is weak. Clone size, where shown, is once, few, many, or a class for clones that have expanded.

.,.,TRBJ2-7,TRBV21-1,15,TGTGCCAGCAGCAGTCGACTAGCGGGATACTACGAGCAGTACTTC,CASSSRLAGYYEQYF
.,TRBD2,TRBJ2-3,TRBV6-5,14,TGTGCCGCCGGGGGGGAGGTGGGCACAGATACGCAGTATTTT,CAAGGEVGTDTQYF
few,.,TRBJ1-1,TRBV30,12,TGTGCCTGGAGCCCTGGACAGTCCGAAGCTTTCTTT,CAWSPGQSEAFF
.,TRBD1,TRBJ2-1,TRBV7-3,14,TGTGCCAGCAGCTTACCCACAGGGGGCAATGAGCAGTTCTTC,CASSLPTGGNEQFF
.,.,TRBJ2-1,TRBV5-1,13,TGCGCCAGCAGCTGGGGCGGGAACAATGAGCAGTTCTTC,CASSWGGNNEQFF
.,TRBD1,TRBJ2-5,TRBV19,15,TGTGCCAGTAGCACCGGGACAGGGGGCCAAGAGACCCAGTACTTC,CASSTGTGGQETQYF
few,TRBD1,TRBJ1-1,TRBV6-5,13,TGTGCCAGCAGAACCGGGACAGGGACTGAAGCTTTCTTT,CASRTGTGTEAFF
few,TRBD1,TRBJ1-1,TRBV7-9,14,TGTGCCAGCACCCTACAGGGGCTAAACACTGAAGCTTTCTTT,CASTLQGLNTEAFF
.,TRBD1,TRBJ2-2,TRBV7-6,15,TGTGCCAGCAGCCCTCGGACAGGGTCCTCCGGGGAGCTGTTTTTT,CASSPRTGSSGELFF
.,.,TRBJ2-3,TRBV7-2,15,TGTGCCAGCAGACGTGCGGGGCTTGTCACAGATACGCAGTATTTT,CASRRAGLVTDTQYF
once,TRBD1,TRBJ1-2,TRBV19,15,TGTGCCAGTAGTATAGCCAAAGGGGGCGCATATGGCTACACCTTC,CASSIAKGGAYGYTF
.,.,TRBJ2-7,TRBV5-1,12,TGCGCCAGCAGCCCCGGGAGTGAAGGGCAGTACTTC,CASSPGSEGQYF
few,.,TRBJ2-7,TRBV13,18,TGTGCCAGCAGCTCCCAGCAGAACATCCGGGACTCAGCGGACGAGCAGTACTTC,CASSSQQNIRDSADEQYF
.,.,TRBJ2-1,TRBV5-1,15,TGCGCCAGCAGCCCCCGAGTGGTAGCCGACAATGAGCAGTTCTTC,CASSPRVVADNEQFF